Below are 24 T cell receptor beta chains sequenced from a single sample in a study of Tregs in tolerant kidney transplant recipients (dated by TCRdb to the late 2010s). The protocol used for the library was the immunoSEQ multiplex PCR assay. This is the immuneACCESS table as TCRdb keeps it, with only in-frame sequences that have V and J called. A part of the clones is gone; compared with another copy, unresolved V genes explain less than half, and the rest is unexplained. The sample table holds roughly 250,000 clones, of which approximately 84% were seen once. The ten largest clones add up to under 0.65% of the sample. Input material: CD4+ T cells from blood. The receptors were gathered from a human donor in good health.

The chain is built from TRBV6-1 and TRBJ1-1, with D tentatively TRBD1 (5 bases). Trimming took off 7 bases at V and 2 bases at J, with 17 bases between the two ends. Germline V CDR1 and CDR2: MNHNS, SASEGT. The CDR3 runs 15 residues. CDR3 sequence: CASTLSPGSNTEAFF. CDR3 bases: TGTGCCAGCACCTTAAGTCCAGGGTCAAACACTGAAGCTTTCTTT.

This chain links TRBV11-2 with TRBJ1-2; D uncertain. The CDR3 runs to 13 residues. CDR1 SGHAT and CDR2 FQNNGV come from the germline V gene. V was clipped by 7 bases and J by 8 bases, with 17 bases between them. The CDR3 protein is CASTEIRAGGYTF. CDR3 DNA: TGTGCCAGCACTGAGATAAGGGCGGGAGGCTACACCTTC. Looking up the rest from reference TRBV11-2 and TRBJ1-2 gives the full variable domain: EAGVAQSPRYKIIEKRQSVAFWCNPISGHATLYWYQQILGQGPKLLIQFQNNGVVDDSQLPKDRFSAERLKGVDSTLKIQPAKLEDSAVYLCASTEIRAGGYTFGSGTRLTVV.

The chain is built from TRBV6-5 and TRBJ1-4; TRBD1 might be the D (5 bases). The CDR3 runs 15 residues. V shed 0 bases and J shed 8 bases, with 13 bases lying between them. Germline values: CDR1 MNHEY, CDR2 SVGAGI. CDR3: CASSYSPGSGEKLFF. The CDR3 bases are TGTGCCAGCAGTTACTCGCCAGGGAGTGGGGAAAAACTGTTTTTT.

This rearrangement joins TRBV5-1 to TRBJ1-4; 7 nucleotides align to TRBD1. Losses at the gene ends were 4 bases for V and 4 bases for J; bases not matched to a gene: 10. CDR1 is SGHRS and CDR2 is YFSETQ in the germline V gene. CDR3 length equals 16 residues. The chain's CDR3 is CASSRTQGSNNEKLFF. Here the CDR3 DNA reads TGCGCCAGCAGCCGCACACAGGGGTCGAATAATGAAAAACTGTTTTTT. The whole variable domain, remainder taken from reference TRBV5-1 and TRBJ1-4, is KAGVTQTPRYLIKTRGQQVTLSCSPISGHRSVSWYQQTPGQGLQFLFEYFSETQRNKGNFPGRFSGRQFSNSRSEMNVSTLELGDSALYLCASSRTQGSNNEKLFFGSGTQLSVL.

The V call is TRBV15, the J call TRBJ2-3; 12 bases are a match to TRBD2. J gave up 1 base and V 1 base, and 9 bases lay outside the gene matches. CDR1 is LNHNV, CDR2 YYDKDF, per germline (reference sequence). The CDR3 spans 19 residues. CDR3 nucleotide sequence: TGTGCCACCAGCAGAGGACTAGCGGGAGTCCCGCCCCGCACAGATACGCAGTATTTT. Translation gives CATSRGLAGVPPRTDTQYF.

The rearrangement joins TRBV9 to TRBJ1-5; no firm D call. CDR3 length: 15 residues. Germline V lookup: CDR1 SGDLS, CDR2 YYNGEE. V lost 3 bases and J lost 2, with 12 bases in between. The CDR3 DNA reads as TGTGCCAGCAGCGCCGGGCGGGGAGGCAATCAGCCCCAGCATTTT. The encoded protein is CASSAGRGGNQPQHF.

This clone was seen a few times. This chain uses TRBV6-5 with TRBJ1-2; D gene unclear. Trimming removed 2 bases at V and 5 bases at J, with 9 bases between. Germline V gives CDR1 MNHEY, CDR2 SVGAGI. CDR3 length: 13 residues. The CDR3 region has the DNA TGTGCCAGCAGTTACCTACCCCTGTATGGCTACACCTTC. This encodes CASSYLPLYGYTF.

The J gene is TRBJ1-2, the V gene TRBV11-2, with D uncertain. The CDR3 length is 14 residues. V lost 3 bases, J lost 6 bases, and 14 bases lay in between. Looked up from germline, CDR1 is SGHAT and CDR2 is FQNNGV. CDR3 DNA: TGTGCCAGCAGCTTGGTTGACGCGATACATGGCTACACCTTC. It codes for CASSLVDAIHGYTF.

The chain has TRBV18 and TRBJ2-1; D is perhaps TRBD2 (6 bases). The CDR3 runs 15 residues. Germline V CDR1 and CDR2: KGHSH, LQKENI. V lost 3 bases, J lost 5 bases, and 14 bases lay in between. The CDR3 DNA is TGTGCCAGCTCACCGAGGGGACTTCTAAACAATGAGCAGTTCTTC. Translated: CASSPRGLLNNEQFF.

As to this clone: One end of the junction fails to match germline, which may point to a read error. The V call is TRBV6-5, the J call TRBJ2-1, with no clear D. Germline V lookup: CDR1 MNHEY, CDR2 SVGAGI. The CDR3 is 14 amino acids. As DNA, the CDR3 is TGTGTCAGCAGTTACTCACGCGGCCTAGGTGAGCAGTTCTTC. This codes for CVSSYSRGLGEQFF.

This sequence joins TRBV2 and TRBJ1-1; the D gene is possibly TRBD1 (6 bases). The germline V and J ends were trimmed by 6 bases and 2 bases, with 13 bases remaining between them. CDR3 length: 14 amino acids. Germline V gene sequence: CDR1 SNHLY, CDR2 FYNNEI. The DNA for the CDR3 is TGTGCCAGCAGAACCGAAGGGGGAAACACTGAAGCTTTCTTT. This sequence encodes CASRTEGGNTEAFF.

The chain uses TRBV5-1 and TRBJ1-1; TRBD1 agrees at 7 bases. Germline V gene data show CDR1 as SGHRS and CDR2 as YFSETQ. V was clipped by 4 bases and J by 5 bases; unmatched bases: 8. CDR3 length equals 14 residues. The CDR3 nucleotides read TGCGCCAGCAGCCCAACAGGGGCAGAGACTGAAGCTTTCTTT. The encoded protein is CASSPTGAETEAFF.

This clone has a single count. The chain combines TRBV29-1 with TRBJ2-2; D possibly uses TRBD1 or TRBD2 (6 bases each). V dropped 6 bases and J dropped 4 bases, with 15 bases sitting between them. Germline V CDR1 and CDR2: SQVTM, ANQGSEA. CDR3 length: 14 amino acids. CDR3 region: CSVSRGPITGELFF. The CDR3, as DNA: TGCAGCGTATCCCGGGGGCCCATCACCGGGGAGCTGTTTTTT.

Concerning this clone: An end of the junction does not agree with germline; a read error may underlie this. This chain uses TRBV7-6 with TRBJ2-1; possible D gene TRBD2, 5 bases. Germline CDR1 SGHVS, CDR2 FNYEAQ. This CDR3 comprises 15 residues. CDR3: CASSLAPSSGTEEFF. In DNA, the CDR3 is TGTGCCAGCAGCTTAGCCCCTAGCTCCGGTACTGAGGAGTTCTTC.

This clone has a handful of counts. The chain carries TRBV23-1 and TRBJ1-5; no definite D call. TRBV23-1 belongs to the ORF category, with a function that is uncertain. The CDR3 loop spans 16 amino acids. Trimming left V 3 bases short and J 0 bases short, with 12 bases between. DNA for the CDR3: TGCGCCAGCAGTCACCCAAGAGATATTAGCAATCAGCCCCAGCATTTT. Amino acids: CASSHPRDISNQPQHF.

Only a few counts were recorded for this clone. This rearrangement joins TRBV6-6 to TRBJ2-6; no reliable D call. CDR1 and CDR2 from the germline V gene are MNHNY and SVGAGI (reference sequence). The CDR3 covers 14 residues. V dropped 5 bases and J dropped 1 base, with 6 bases sitting between them. CDR3 DNA: TGTGCCAGCAGTACAGCTTCTGGGGCCAACGTCCTGACTTTC. Protein: CASSTASGANVLTF.

The gene calls are TRBV4-1 and TRBJ1-1; 8 bases are shared with TRBD1. J lost 4 bases, V lost 4 bases, and 2 bases had no gene match. Germline V gene lookup returns CDR1 MGHRA and CDR2 YSYEKL. The CDR3 has 13 residues. For the CDR3, the DNA is TGCGCCAGCAGCCGCACAGGGGGCACTGAAGCTTTCTTT. It specifies CASSRTGGTEAFF.

The V gene is TRBV7-9, the J gene TRBJ1-1; TRBD1 is a possible D gene (5 bases). This CDR3 region has 16 residues. The V and J ends lost 1 base and 0 bases respectively, with 12 bases between them. Germline V gene data show CDR1 as SEHNR and CDR2 as FQNEAQ (reference sequence). CDR3: CASSLVEGPLNTEAFF. CDR3 nucleotide sequence: TGTGCCAGCAGCTTAGTTGAGGGACCTTTGAACACTGAAGCTTTCTTT.

The V gene is TRBV19, the J gene TRBJ2-1; unclear D gene. There are 15 residues in the CDR3. V lost 5 bases and J 2 bases, leaving 13 bases between the germline ends. Germline-derived CDR1 and CDR2 are LNHDA and SQIVND (reference sequence). The CDR3 DNA follows: TGTGCCAGTAGTCGGACGGCCGGACCCTACAATGAGCAGTTCTTC. Protein: CASSRTAGPYNEQFF.

This clone came up once. The chain couples TRBV28 to TRBJ2-7; the match to TRBD2 covers 10 bases. Germline V lookup: CDR1 MDHEN, CDR2 SYDVKM. Losses at the gene ends were 1 base for V and 1 base for J; bases not matched to a gene: 1. The CDR3 is made up of 15 amino acids. CDR3 DNA: TGTGCCAGCAGTTTATTACTAGCGGGATCCTACGAGCAGTACTTC. It is translated as CASSLLLAGSYEQYF.

The chain joins TRBV7-9 to TRBJ2-6; 8 nucleotides line up with TRBD1. The germline V gene has CDR1 SEHNR and CDR2 FQNEAQ (reference sequence). The length of the CDR3 is 18 residues. Unmatched junction bases numbered 11, after V lost 5 bases and J lost 2 bases. The chain's CDR3 is CASSPNPLTGAGANVLTF. CDR3 in DNA: TGTGCCAGCAGCCCCAATCCCCTGACAGGGGCTGGGGCCAACGTCCTGACTTTC.

The J gene is TRBJ2-7, the V gene TRBV10-2; D might be TRBD1 (6 bases). The V end lost 6 bases, the J end lost 0 bases, and 12 bases lay between the germline ends. The length of the CDR3 is 14 residues. Germline V lookup: CDR1 WSHSY, CDR2 SAAADI. The CDR3 protein is CASSSGVSSYEQYF. The CDR3 bases are TGCGCCAGCAGCTCAGGGGTAAGCTCCTACGAGCAGTACTTC.

V usage is TRBV28 and J usage is TRBJ1-4; unclear D gene. The CDR3 extends over 12 amino acids. Trimming cost V 5 bases and J 8 bases, with 9 bases left between them. Germline V gene data show CDR1 as MDHEN and CDR2 as SYDVKM. Here the CDR3 reads CASSLKPEKLFF. DNA for the CDR3: TGTGCCAGCAGTCTAAAACCGGAAAAACTGTTTTTT.

The chain joins TRBV15 to TRBJ2-5; TRBD2 agrees at 10 bases. The ends lost 2 bases at V and 4 bases at J; junction bases unmatched: 7. This CDR3 is 16 amino acids long. Germline CDR1 reads LNHNV; CDR2 reads YYDKDF (reference sequence). The CDR3 here is CATSRSPGLASETQYF. CDR3 DNA sequence: TGTGCCACCAGCAGATCTCCGGGACTAGCGTCAGAGACCCAGTACTTC.